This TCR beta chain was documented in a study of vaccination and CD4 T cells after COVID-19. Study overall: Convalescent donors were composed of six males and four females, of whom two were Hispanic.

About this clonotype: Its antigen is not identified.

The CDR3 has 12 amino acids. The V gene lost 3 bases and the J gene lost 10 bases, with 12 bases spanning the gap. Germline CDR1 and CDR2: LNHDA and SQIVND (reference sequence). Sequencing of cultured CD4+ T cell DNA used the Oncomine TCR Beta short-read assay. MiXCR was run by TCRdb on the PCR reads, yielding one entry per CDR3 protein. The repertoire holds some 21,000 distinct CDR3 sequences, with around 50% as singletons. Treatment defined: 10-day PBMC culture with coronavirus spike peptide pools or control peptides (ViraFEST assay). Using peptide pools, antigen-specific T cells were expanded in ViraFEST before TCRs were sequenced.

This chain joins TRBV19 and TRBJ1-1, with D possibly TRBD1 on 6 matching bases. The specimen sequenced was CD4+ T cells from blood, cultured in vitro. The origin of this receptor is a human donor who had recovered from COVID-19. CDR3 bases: TGTGCCAGTAGTATGGAAGGGGGGGGAGCTTTCTTT. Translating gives CASSMEGGGAFF.